Shown below are 12 T cell receptor beta chains from a single sample sequenced in a study of cytomegalovirus exposure and HLA in healthy donors. In the PCR, 60 Vbeta and 13 Jbeta primers were used. This table comes from immunoSEQ multiplex PCR, and its TCRdb copy is limited to in-frame clones, with some not included. The sample lists approximately 220,000 clones, 76% occurring once. The sequencing input was PBMCs. The source of these receptors is a man aged 18 to 30 in good health and CMV-seronegative.

The chain couples TRBV6-4 to TRBJ2-1; 12 bases fit TRBD2. The CDR3 length is 14 residues. J gave up 9 bases and V 6 bases, and 6 bases lay outside the gene matches. Germline CDR1 MRHNA, CDR2 SNTAGT. The CDR3 is CASRRLAGEGEQFF. DNA of the CDR3: TGTGCCAGCAGAAGACTAGCGGGAGAAGGTGAGCAGTTCTTC.

This clone occurred a few times. This chain connects TRBV18 to TRBJ2-1; D is unresolved. This CDR3 comprises 13 residues. The germline V gene encodes CDR1 KGHSH and CDR2 LQKENI. Trimming pared 0 bases from V and 8 bases from J, leaving 8 bases between. CDR3 loop: CASSPPYSDEQFF. The CDR3 DNA sequence: TGTGCCAGCTCACCACCCTACTCGGATGAGCAGTTCTTC.

This chain links TRBV20-1 with TRBJ1-2; weak D call: TRBD1 (6 bases). The length of the CDR3 is 11 residues. Trimming took off 8 bases at V and 2 bases at J, with 9 bases between the two ends. Germline CDR1 DFQATT, CDR2 SNEGSKA (reference sequence). The CDR3 protein is CSTGQNYGYTF. The CDR3 DNA reads as TGCAGTACAGGACAGAACTATGGCTACACCTTC.

V gene TRBV6-5 combines with J gene TRBJ2-2; perhaps TRBD2 as D (6 bases). Trimming took 8 bases from V and 10 from J, leaving 23 bases between them. The CDR3 length is 15 residues. The germline gives CDR1 MNHEY, CDR2 SVGAGI. CDR3 amino acids: CASSSIQTRHVELFF. CDR3 nucleotides: TGTGCCAGCTCTTCGATCCAGACTAGACACGTGGAGCTGTTTTTT.

The chain recombines TRBV5-1 with TRBJ2-3, with 7 bases fitting TRBD1. Germline V gene data show CDR1 as SGHRS and CDR2 as YFSETQ. The CDR3 has 14 amino acids. Losses at the gene ends were 3 bases for V and 2 bases for J; bases not matched to a gene: 3. The CDR3 sequence: CASSSDRNTDTQYF. The CDR3 DNA follows: TGCGCCAGCAGCTCGGACAGGAACACAGATACGCAGTATTTT.

This clone has just a few counts. This rearrangement joins TRBV7-8 to TRBJ2-7; TRBD2 agrees at 7 bases. The CDR3 extends over 15 amino acids. V lost 5 bases to trimming and J lost 2 bases; unmatched junction nucleotides: 9. Germline CDR1 is SGHVS and CDR2 is FQNEAQ. CDR3 DNA sequence: TGTGCCAGCAGCCCTTATAGCGGGTCGGCCTACGAGCAGTACTTC. This translates into CASSPYSGSAYEQYF.

This clone occurred a few times. This chain links TRBV5-1 with TRBJ2-7; the match to TRBD2 covers 13 bases. This CDR3 is built from 16 residues. The V segment lost 4 bases and the J segment 4 bases; nucleotides outside the gene matches: 8. Per the germline V gene, CDR1 is SGHRS and CDR2 is YFSETQ. The CDR3 here is CASSEGWTSGGYEQYF. The CDR3 DNA sequence: TGCGCCAGCAGCGAGGGGTGGACTAGCGGGGGATACGAGCAGTACTTC.

The chain joins TRBV30 to TRBJ1-5, with D unresolved. Trimming left V 2 bases short and J 2 bases short, with 7 bases between. CDR1 is GTSNPN, CDR2 SVGIG, per germline (reference sequence). There are 13 residues in the CDR3. The chain's CDR3 is CAWSPGGNQPQHF. The DNA for the CDR3 is TGTGCCTGGAGTCCCGGAGGCAATCAGCCCCAGCATTTT.

The chain combines TRBV7-9 with TRBJ2-3, with 8 positions matching TRBD1. Germline values: CDR1 SEHNR, CDR2 FQNEAQ (reference sequence). After removal of 5 bases from V and 4 bases from J, the junction contained 5 bases not matched to a gene. The CDR3 is 14 amino acids. The CDR3 region has the DNA TGTGCCAGCAGCATGGACAGGGTGGCAGATACGCAGTATTTT. Protein product: CASSMDRVADTQYF.

The rearrangement links TRBV4-1 to TRBJ1-1; 11 nucleotides align to TRBD1. The germline CDR1 and CDR2 sequences are MGHRA and YSYEKL. The CDR3 consists of 15 residues. Losses at the gene ends were 2 bases for V and 4 bases for J; bases not matched to a gene: 3. The CDR3 sequence: CASSQPGQGVTEAFF. The CDR3 bases are TGCGCCAGCAGCCAACCGGGACAGGGGGTCACTGAAGCTTTCTTT.

The chain carries TRBV27 and TRBJ2-2; 9 bases agree with TRBD1. Germline loops: CDR1 MNHEY, CDR2 SMNVEV (reference sequence). This CDR3 contains 15 residues. V lost 5 bases, J lost 7 bases, and 8 bases stayed unmatched. As DNA, the CDR3 is TGTGCCAGCAGTCCTGGACAGGGGTTCGGCGGGGAGCTGTTTTTT. Translated, it gives CASSPGQGFGGELFF.

The CDR3 DNA is TGCAGCGTTGTCCCGGGTCCTCAAGAGACCCAGTACTTC. Protein: CSVVPGPQETQYF. This chain joins TRBV29-1 and TRBJ2-5; D unresolved. The CDR3 totals 13 residues. From germline, CDR1 is SQVTM and CDR2 ANQGSEA. V dropped 4 bases and J dropped 2 bases, with 11 bases sitting between them.